The 8 T cell receptor beta chains reported below all come from one sample, sequenced in a study of shared clonotypes between healthy human individuals. TCRdb's table, derived via immunoSEQ multiplex PCR, lists solely in-frame clones and lacks some. The sample holds millions of clones, 93% seen once. The specimen was naive CD4+ T cells from PBMCs. The subset is: CD45RA+ positively selected. Receptors originate from a man younger than 30 in good health. Some clones in this sample may be carry-over from other donors' samples.

The rearrangement uses TRBV7-3 and TRBJ2-1; TRBD2 agrees at 14 bases. J gave up 6 bases and V 6 bases, and 4 bases lay outside the gene matches. In germline, CDR1 is SGHTA, CDR2 FQGTGA. This CDR3 is built from 15 residues. In nucleotides, the CDR3 is TGTGCCAGCAGTACCGGGACTAGCGGGAGCAATGAGCAGTTCTTC. This translates into CASSTGTSGSNEQFF.

This sequence joins TRBV7-6 and TRBJ2-2, with D possibly being TRBD2 (5 bases). The germline gives CDR1 SGHVS, CDR2 FNYEAQ. The length of the CDR3 is 17 residues. V lost 2 bases and J lost 0, with 13 bases in between. Here the CDR3 reads CASSLKASLANTGELFF. Here the CDR3 DNA reads TGTGCCAGCAGCTTAAAAGCTAGCCTCGCGAACACCGGGGAGCTGTTTTTT.

Comments on this clone: The identical CDR3 is also encoded by other nucleotide sequences in the sample. CDR3 in amino acids: CASSLGRTYEQYF. For the CDR3, the DNA is TGTGCCAGCAGTTTAGGGCGGACCTACGAGCAGTACTTC. This chain uses TRBV28 with TRBJ2-7; D ambiguous. Germline CDR1 and CDR2: MDHEN and SYDVKM. This CDR3 comprises 13 residues. V lost 2 bases and J 2 bases, leaving 7 bases between the germline ends.

The chain couples TRBV7-2 to TRBJ2-1; D possibly corresponds to TRBD2 (5 bases). Germline CDR1 reads SGHTA; CDR2 reads FQGNSA. V lost 2 bases, J lost 2 bases, and 16 bases lay in between. The CDR3 is made up of 17 amino acids. The CDR3 sequence: CASSLFRRGVAYNEQFF. DNA for the CDR3: TGTGCCAGCAGCTTATTCCGCCGGGGAGTCGCCTACAATGAGCAGTTCTTC.

This chain's CDR3 is CASSVNPSYSMSTQYF. The CDR3 DNA is TGTGCCAGCAGCGTAAATCCCTCTTATAGTATGTCGACGCAGTATTTT. The V gene is TRBV9, the J gene TRBJ2-3, with D hard to call. Trimming shortened V by 1 base and J by 9 bases, and 21 bases separated the two germline ends. This CDR3 spans 16 amino acids. Germline CDR1 is SGDLS and CDR2 is YYNGEE.

This clone was counted once. The chain uses TRBV4-1 and TRBJ1-5; D call uncertain. The germline V gene encodes CDR1 MGHRA and CDR2 YSYEKL. With 4 bases removed from V and 3 bases from J, the gap between germline ends came to 13 bases. This CDR3 contains 15 residues. The CDR3 coding sequence is TGCGCCAGCAGCCCCGCCGGTGGGAACAATCAGCCCCAGCATTTT. Encoded protein: CASSPAGGNNQPQHF.

The chain recombines TRBV30 with TRBJ2-5; maybe TRBD1 (7 bases). Germline V gene data show CDR1 as GTSNPN and CDR2 as SVGIG (reference sequence). Trimming pared 0 bases from V and 5 bases from J, leaving 16 bases between. The length of the CDR3 is 15 residues. CDR3 in DNA: TGTGCCTGGAGTGTAGCGGCAGGGGGGTGGGAGACCCAGTACTTC. Its translation: CAWSVAAGGWETQYF.

V usage is TRBV30 and J usage is TRBJ1-3, with D hard to call. Germline CDR1 GTSNPN, CDR2 SVGIG (reference sequence). Trimming removed 1 base from V and 0 bases from J, with 10 bases in between. The CDR3 loop spans 15 amino acids. This CDR3 is CAWSDIFYSGNTIYF. In nucleotides, the CDR3 is TGTGCCTGGAGTGACATTTTCTACTCTGGAAACACCATATATTTT.